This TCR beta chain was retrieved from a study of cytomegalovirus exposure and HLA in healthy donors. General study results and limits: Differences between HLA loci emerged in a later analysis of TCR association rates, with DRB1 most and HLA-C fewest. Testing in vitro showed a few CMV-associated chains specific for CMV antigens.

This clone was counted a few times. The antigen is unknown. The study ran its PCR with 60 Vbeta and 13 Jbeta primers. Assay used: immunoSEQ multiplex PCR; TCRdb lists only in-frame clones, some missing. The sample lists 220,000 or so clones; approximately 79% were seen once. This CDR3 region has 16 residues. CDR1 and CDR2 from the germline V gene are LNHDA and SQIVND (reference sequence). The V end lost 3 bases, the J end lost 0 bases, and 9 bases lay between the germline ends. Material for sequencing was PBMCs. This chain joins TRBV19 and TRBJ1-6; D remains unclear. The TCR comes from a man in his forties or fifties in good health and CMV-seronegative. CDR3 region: CASSISRSSYNSPLHF. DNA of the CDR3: TGTGCCAGTAGTATCTCAAGGAGCTCCTATAATTCACCCCTCCACTTT.